The sequence of this TCR beta chain was determined in a study of shared clonotypes between healthy human individuals. Whole-study context: Each donor's CD4 naive and CD4 memory cells filled three plates apiece, CD8 naive two, and CD8 memory one.

Sorted-subset replicate PCRs used 150 to 200 ng of genomic DNA. This amount corresponded to about 29,000 T cell genomes. Only in-frame clones appear in the TCRdb table, and some are missing; sequencing was by immunoSEQ multiplex PCR. The sample lists 1.5 million to 2.5 million clones; about 95% were seen once. The naive CD8 population came from CD45RO-negative cells selected for CCR7, without terminally differentiated effector memory CD45RA+ cells. The germline V gene encodes CDR1 MGHRA and CDR2 YSYEKL. This CDR3 is built from 15 residues. Unmatched junction bases numbered 6, after V lost 5 bases and J lost 5 bases.

Sequenced: naive CD8+ T cells sorted from blood. The chain uses TRBV4-1 and TRBJ2-5; 12 bases agree with TRBD2. This TCR derives from a man aged 18 to 29 in good health. CDR3 in DNA: TGCGCCAGCAGCTCTAGCGGGGGGGCCTATGAGACCCAGTACTTC. Translation gives CASSSSGGAYETQYF.